The entry below gives a single TCR beta chain sequence along with its context. Its target is unknown. The data are from a study of T cell responses to AZD1222 COVID-19 vaccine. About the study: Investigators merged groups given second doses at roughly 4 or roughly 12 weeks. Whole-study results and caveats: At 160-218 and 743-854, vaccine-associated CD4 TCRs were dominant, and they spanned spike. A reported finding is that nearly half of spike-specific TCRs target unmutated variant regions.

Assay used: immunoSEQ multiplex PCR; TCRdb lists only in-frame clones, some missing. The repertoire holds about 85,000 clones, with approximately 88% as singletons. V shed 5 bases and J shed 3 bases, with 13 bases lying between them. This CDR3 is built from 14 residues. The germline CDR1 and CDR2 sequences are MNHEY and SVGAGI. The TCR was taken from an adult in good health. This rearrangement joins TRBV6-5 to TRBJ1-1, with D maybe TRBD1 (6 bases). The source was peripheral blood, collected on day 0 of AZD1222 vaccination. CDR3 protein: CASSKSQGDTEAFF. Written as DNA, the CDR3 is TGTGCCAGCAGTAAATCACAGGGCGACACTGAAGCTTTCTTT.